The 19 T cell receptor beta chains below all came from one sample that was sequenced in a study of T cells in localized non-small cell lung cancer. Generated by immunoSEQ multiplex PCR, the TCRdb table keeps only in-frame clones and is missing some. This table has around 950 clones, roughly a third appearing once. The material sequenced was normal lung tissue next to the tumor, taken before any cancer treatment. Source of these receptors: a female donor aged 60 or older with stage I lung adenocarcinoma.

This clone appeared a few times. The rearrangement joins TRBV6-8 to TRBJ2-5; D possibly matches TRBD1 or TRBD2 (5 bases each). Trimming took off 5 bases at V and 6 bases at J, with 13 bases between the two ends. Germline V gene lookup returns CDR1 MNHGY and CDR2 SAAAGT. The CDR3 runs 13 residues. For the CDR3, the DNA is TGTGCCAGCAGTGCCGGGACGAAGAAGACCCAGTACTTC. Amino acid sequence: CASSAGTKKTQYF.

The CDR3 loop reads CASSPQAGNTEAFF. CDR3 sequence (DNA): TGTGCCAGCTCACCGCAGGCGGGGAACACTGAAGCTTTCTTT. The gene calls are TRBV18 and TRBJ1-1; no firm D call. Between the trimmed V and J ends, which lost 3 bases and 1 base, there was a span of 9 bases. The CDR3 is 14 amino acids. Germline-derived CDR1 and CDR2 are KGHSH and LQKENI.

CDR3 residues: CASSLSYASGTYEQYF. The DNA for the CDR3 is TGCGCCAGCAGCTTGTCATATGCTAGCGGCACCTACGAGCAGTACTTC. This chain links TRBV5-1 with TRBJ2-7; TRBD2 agrees at 7 bases. The germline gives CDR1 SGHRS, CDR2 YFSETQ. The CDR3 spans 16 residues. The V gene end was trimmed by 1 base and the J gene end by 2 bases; junction bases not matched to a gene: 9.

The gene calls are TRBV11-3 and TRBJ2-3; 8 bases align to TRBD2. From germline, CDR1 is SGHNT and CDR2 YENEEA. After removal of 3 bases from V and 5 bases from J, the junction contained 10 bases not matched to a gene. This CDR3 contains 16 residues. The CDR3 reads CASSFVSGGPRDTQYF. The CDR3 nucleotides are TGTGCCAGCAGCTTCGTTTCGGGAGGGCCACGAGATACGCAGTATTTT. Full variable domain (missing parts from reference TRBV11-3 and TRBJ2-3): EAGVVQSPRYKIIEKKQPVAFWCNPISGHNTLYWYLQNLGQGPELLIRYENEEAVDDSQLPKDRFSAERLKGVDSTLKIQPAELGDSAVYLCASSFVSGGPRDTQYFGPGTRLTVL.

The DNA of the CDR3 is TGTGCCAGCTCACAGGGGACAGTCCTAGAAGAGCAGTACTTC. Translated: CASSQGTVLEEQYF. J is TRBJ2-7 and V is TRBV18; TRBD1 matches 7 bases. Looked up from germline, CDR1 is KGHSH and CDR2 is LQKENI. V was clipped by 4 bases and J by 7 bases; unmatched bases: 10. The CDR3 extends over 14 amino acids.

The V call is TRBV6-8, the J call TRBJ2-3, with TRBD2 matching 12 bases. The CDR3 sequence is 18 residues long. Trimming took 5 bases from V and 4 from J; bases not matched to a gene: 13. Germline lookup yields CDR1 MNHGY and CDR2 SAAAGT. CDR3 residues: CASSGGVVGLAGSDTQYF. CDR3 nucleotide sequence: TGTGCCAGCAGTGGAGGGGTTGTCGGACTAGCGGGATCAGATACGCAGTATTTT.

The chain has TRBV14 and TRBJ1-2; 12 positions match TRBD1. The length of the CDR3 is 15 residues. J lost 13 bases, V lost 2 bases, and 11 bases had no gene match. Germline CDR1 is SGHDN and CDR2 is FVKESK. In DNA, the CDR3 is TGTGCCAGCAGCCAACTTACCGGGACAGGGGGCGAACGCACCTTC. It is translated as CASSQLTGTGGERTF.

This clone was counted between two and nine times. This sequence joins TRBV9 and TRBJ2-3; D gene ambiguous. Germline V lookup: CDR1 SGDLS, CDR2 YYNGEE. Trimming pared 1 base from V and 3 bases from J, leaving 6 bases between. The CDR3 contains 13 residues. The DNA of the CDR3 is TGTGCCAGCAGCGTATATGGGACAGATACGCAGTATTTT. Its protein is CASSVYGTDTQYF.

This chain connects TRBV29-1 to TRBJ2-1, with 7 bases aligning to TRBD1. CDR1 and CDR2 (germline): SQVTM, ANQGSEA. The CDR3 covers 14 residues. The ends lost 3 bases at V and 6 bases at J; junction bases unmatched: 8. The CDR3 loop is CSVDLTGNRNEQFF. The CDR3 DNA reads as TGCAGCGTTGATTTGACAGGGAATCGCAATGAGCAGTTCTTC.

This clone is large. The chain combines TRBV9 with TRBJ1-3; D is undetermined. The CDR3 has 18 amino acids. The V gene lost 4 bases and the J gene lost 3 bases, with 23 bases spanning the gap. Germline values: CDR1 SGDLS, CDR2 YYNGEE. The CDR3 DNA is TGTGCCAGCAGCCCCGAACTTGGGGAGTTGGTGTATGGAAACACCATATATTTT. This codes for CASSPELGELVYGNTIYF.

This clone appeared a single time. V gene TRBV12-5 combines with J gene TRBJ1-5; 7 positions agree with TRBD1. This CDR3 is built from 14 residues. Per germline, CDR1 LGHNT and CDR2 FRNRAP. V trimming: 6 bases; J trimming: 7 bases; junction bases outside the gene matches: 9. This CDR3 reads CASGLTGIGQPQHF. In DNA form, the CDR3 reads TGTGCTAGTGGCCTGACAGGGATCGGACAGCCCCAGCATTTT.

The chain carries TRBV19 and TRBJ1-5; D not resolved. Trimming pared 0 bases from V and 9 bases from J, leaving 9 bases between. The CDR3 spans 13 residues. Germline assignment: CDR1 LNHDA and CDR2 SQIVND (reference sequence). The CDR3 loop reads CASSIDRWGPQHF. CDR3 bases: TGTGCCAGTAGTATAGATCGATGGGGGCCCCAGCATTTT. The full variable domain, in which reference TRBV19 and TRBJ1-5 provide the parts outside the CDR3, is DGGITQSPKYLFRKEGQNVTLSCEQNLNHDAMYWYRQDPGQGLRLIYYSQIVNDFQKGDIAEGYSVSREKKESFPLTVTSAQKNPTAFYLCASSIDRWGPQHFGDGTRLSIL.

This clone has a handful of counts. The gene calls are TRBV30 and TRBJ2-7; TRBD1 agrees at 8 bases. Germline V lookup: CDR1 GTSNPN, CDR2 SVGIG (reference sequence). The CDR3 is 12 amino acids. V lost 7 bases, J lost 3 bases, and 5 bases stayed unmatched. The CDR3 spells CAFTGGGYEQYF. The CDR3 DNA follows: TGTGCCTTCACAGGGGGAGGCTACGAGCAGTACTTC.

This clone is judged medium-sized (0.01 to 0.1%). The J gene is TRBJ2-7, the V gene TRBV11-3; TRBD2 matches 13 bases. V was pared by 5 bases and J by 6 bases, with 16 bases of the junction left unmatched. CDR1 SGHNT and CDR2 YENEEA come from the germline V gene. The CDR3 is 18 residues long. The CDR3 loop reads CASSPKAPGLAGAGEQYF. The CDR3, as DNA: TGTGCCAGCAGCCCAAAGGCCCCAGGACTAGCGGGAGCCGGCGAGCAGTACTTC. The full variable domain, completed using reference TRBV11-3 and TRBJ2-7, is EAGVVQSPRYKIIEKKQPVAFWCNPISGHNTLYWYLQNLGQGPELLIRYENEEAVDDSQLPKDRFSAERLKGVDSTLKIQPAELGDSAVYLCASSPKAPGLAGAGEQYFGPGTRLTVT.

This CDR3 is CASGGDSTGVTIYF. The CDR3 DNA reads TGTGCCAGCGGTGGGGACAGTACCGGGGTCACCATATATTTT. The chain couples TRBV19 to TRBJ1-3; TRBD1 aligns across 7 bases. The CDR3 spans 14 residues. V gave up 9 bases and J gave up 9 bases; unmatched junction bases: 14. CDR1 and CDR2 (germline): LNHDA, SQIVND (reference sequence).

The rearrangement joins TRBV29-1 to TRBJ1-1, with D possibly being TRBD1 (6 bases). The CDR3 consists of 16 residues. V lost 4 bases and J lost 5, with 23 bases in between. Germline assignment: CDR1 SQVTM and CDR2 ANQGSEA. The CDR3 spells CSVVGRGAVTVTEAFF. The DNA for the CDR3 is TGCAGCGTTGTAGGCAGGGGCGCGGTTACGGTGACTGAAGCTTTCTTT.

By share, this clone counts as medium-sized (0.01 to 0.1%). The rearrangement links TRBV6-8 to TRBJ2-3; D is possibly TRBD1 (5 bases). CDR3 length: 15 residues. V was clipped by 10 bases and J by 2 bases, with 19 bases between them. The germline CDR1 and CDR2 sequences are MNHGY and SAAAGT. CDR3 loop: CAIRAFTGHTDTQYF. The CDR3 nucleotides are TGTGCCATCAGGGCCTTCACGGGCCACACAGATACGCAGTATTTT.

The genes are TRBV29-1 and TRBJ1-1; 7 nucleotides match TRBD1. The germline gives CDR1 SQVTM, CDR2 ANQGSEA. V shed 4 bases and J 5 bases; nucleotides not matched to a gene: 7. This CDR3 contains 13 residues. For the CDR3, the DNA is TGCAGCGTTGCACAGGGGAAAGGTACTGAAGCTTTCTTT. Protein: CSVAQGKGTEAFF. Full variable domain (missing parts from reference TRBV29-1 and TRBJ1-1): SAVISQKPSRDICQRGTSLTIQCQVDSQVTMMFWYRQQPGQSLTLIATANQGSEATYESGFVIDKFPISRPNLTFSTLTVSNMSPEDSSIYLCSVAQGKGTEAFFGQGTRLTVV.

A few counts support this clone. The gene calls are TRBV6-8 and TRBJ2-7; D is ambiguous. The CDR3 spans 12 residues. Germline V gene sequence: CDR1 MNHGY, CDR2 SAAAGT. The ends were cut back, 5 bases at V and 3 bases at J, with 8 bases in the middle. CDR3 residues: CASSPQNYEQYF. As DNA, the CDR3 is TGTGCCAGCAGTCCTCAGAACTACGAGCAGTACTTC.